The 30 T cell receptor beta chains below come from one sample, sequenced in a study of T cell responses to AZD1222 COVID-19 vaccine. The method was immunoSEQ multiplex PCR; TCRdb's version includes in-frame clones alone and lacks a portion of them. The table records tens of thousands of clones, 85% to 90% of them present only once. The material was peripheral blood, obtained on day 0 of AZD1222 vaccination. The receptors here all came from an adult in good health.

As DNA, the CDR3 is TGTGCCAGCAGTGAAGACAACACAGGAAATCGCAATCAGCCCCAGCATTTT. Translated: CASSEDNTGNRNQPQHF. The chain recombines TRBV6-1 with TRBJ1-5; D may be TRBD1 (5 bases). The CDR3 is made up of 17 amino acids. Germline V gives CDR1 MNHNS, CDR2 SASEGT. Trimming pared 1 base from V and 2 bases from J, leaving 15 bases between.

The chain's CDR3 is CASTPGGEGVETQYF. CDR3 sequence (DNA): TGTGCCAGTACCCCAGGGGGCGAGGGAGTAGAGACCCAGTACTTC. The chain combines TRBV19 with TRBJ2-5; 8 positions match TRBD1. The germline V gene encodes CDR1 LNHDA and CDR2 SQIVND (reference sequence). The trim removed 7 bases at V and 4 bases at J, leaving 11 bases unmatched. The length of the CDR3 is 15 residues. Full variable domain (outside the CDR3, taken from reference TRBV19 and TRBJ2-5): DGGITQSPKYLFRKEGQNVTLSCEQNLNHDAMYWYRQDPGQGLRLIYYSQIVNDFQKGDIAEGYSVSREKKESFPLTVTSAQKNPTAFYLCASTPGGEGVETQYFGPGTRLLVL.

The genes are TRBV19 and TRBJ1-2, with a tentative D call TRBD1 (5 bases). The CDR3 sequence is 12 residues long. Looked up from germline, CDR1 is LNHDA and CDR2 is SQIVND (reference sequence). Trimming took off 10 bases at V and 4 bases at J, with 13 bases between the two ends. CDR3 region: CATQTEPYGYTF. For the CDR3, the DNA is TGTGCCACCCAGACAGAGCCCTATGGCTACACCTTC.

This clone has only one observation. The chain combines TRBV3-1 (or the pseudogene TRBV3-2) with TRBJ1-2; 8 nucleotides agree with TRBD1. Losses at the gene ends were 5 bases for V and 5 bases for J; bases not matched to a gene: 7. This CDR3 contains 14 residues. CDR1 is LGHDT and CDR2 is YNNKEL in the germline V gene (reference sequence). The CDR3 is CASSTDRGAYGYTF. CDR3 DNA: TGTGCCAGCAGCACCGACAGGGGAGCATATGGCTACACCTTC.

This clone was recorded once. V and J are TRBV10-2 and TRBJ1-6; TRBD1 matches at 9 bases. The CDR3 has 16 amino acids. The V gene end was trimmed by 5 bases and the J gene end by 7 bases; junction bases not matched to a gene: 9. Germline V gene lookup returns CDR1 WSHSY and CDR2 SAAADI. CDR3 sequence: CASSPTRDRVNSPLHF. Written as DNA, the CDR3 is TGCGCCAGCAGTCCAACCCGGGACAGGGTCAATTCACCCCTCCACTTT.

This clone showed up just a few times. V gene TRBV19 combines with J gene TRBJ1-5; possible D gene TRBD1, 5 bases. V shed 0 bases and J shed 11 bases, with 20 bases lying between them. The CDR3 sequence is 16 residues long. Germline CDR1 reads LNHDA; CDR2 reads SQIVND (reference sequence). The CDR3 nucleotides read TGTGCCAGTAGTATAGAAATCTCAGGGCGACTTCTATCCCAGCATTTT. Translation gives CASSIEISGRLLSQHF.

The sample holds a few counts of this clone. V and J are TRBV6-5 and TRBJ1-2; TRBD1 aligns across 7 bases. Germline CDR1 reads MNHEY; CDR2 reads SVGAGI. The V and J ends lost 10 bases and 4 bases, in that order; junction bases with no gene match: 6. The CDR3 has 12 residues. This chain's CDR3 is CAIYDRVYGYTF. As DNA, the CDR3 is TGTGCCATCTACGACAGGGTCTATGGCTACACCTTC.

Note on this clone: Other DNA sequences in this specimen translate into the identical CDR3. This sequence joins TRBV7-9 and TRBJ1-6; D uncertain. Trimming removed 3 bases from V and 5 bases from J, with 8 bases in between. From germline, CDR1 is SEHNR and CDR2 FQNEAQ (reference sequence). The CDR3 length is 14 residues. CDR3 nucleotides: TGTGCCAGCAGCTTGGGATGGGATAATTCACCCCTCCACTTT. Its protein is CASSLGWDNSPLHF.

This clone has just a few counts. The chain employs TRBV7-9 and TRBJ2-2, with 11 positions matching TRBD2. This CDR3 contains 15 residues. The junction had 5 bases not matched to a gene; V was cut back by 5 bases and J by 6 bases. The germline CDR1 and CDR2 sequences are SEHNR and FQNEAQ (reference sequence). CDR3 residues: CASSHSGGAAGELFF. DNA for the CDR3: TGTGCCAGCAGCCATAGCGGGGGGGCTGCCGGGGAGCTGTTTTTT.

Written as DNA, the CDR3 is TGTGCCACCAATCCGGACGGAAGATATGGCTACACCTTC. Protein sequence: CATNPDGRYGYTF. This chain uses TRBV15 with TRBJ1-2; no clear D gene. This CDR3 has 13 amino acids. Germline CDR1 LNHNV, CDR2 YYDKDF (reference sequence). Trimming shortened V by 7 bases and J by 5 bases, and 14 bases separated the two germline ends.

The CDR3 here is CASSPVAGEQYF. The DNA of the CDR3 is TGTGCCAGCAGCCCCGTAGCCGGCGAGCAGTACTTC. The chain recombines TRBV7-9 with TRBJ2-7; D is undetermined. Germline CDR1 and CDR2: SEHNR and FQNEAQ (reference sequence). CDR3 size: 12 residues. The V end lost 5 bases, the J end lost 6 bases, and 11 bases lay between the germline ends. Drawing the rest from reference TRBV7-9 and TRBJ2-7, the complete variable domain is DTGVSQNPRHKITKRGQNVTFRCDPISEHNRLYWYRQTLGQGPEFLTYFQNEAQLEKSRLLSDRFSAERPKGSFSTLEIQRTEQGDSAMYLCASSPVAGEQYFGPGTRLTVT.

V usage is TRBV10-2 and J usage is TRBJ2-7, with 12 positions matching TRBD2. The CDR3 extends over 15 amino acids. V dropped 4 bases and J dropped 2; count of bases not matched to a gene: 3. The germline V gene has CDR1 WSHSY and CDR2 SAAADI. The CDR3 protein is CASSGGLAGPYEQYF. CDR3 sequence (DNA): TGCGCCAGCAGTGGAGGACTAGCGGGACCCTACGAGCAGTACTTC.

CDR3 bases: TGTGCCAGCAGCCCAGCAAGGACCGGGGAGCTGTTTTTT. It codes for CASSPARTGELFF. The chain carries TRBV11-3 and TRBJ2-2; D is ambiguous. The CDR3 has 13 amino acids. CDR1 and CDR2 (germline): SGHNT, YENEEA. Trimming left V 5 bases short and J 5 bases short, with 9 bases between.

The chain joins TRBV20-1 to TRBJ2-1, with unresolved D. This CDR3 contains 11 residues. Germline CDR1 is DFQATT and CDR2 is SNEGSKA (reference sequence). V was trimmed by 6 bases and J by 4 bases, leaving 7 bases between them. CDR3 nucleotides: TGCAGTGCCCCCGTATACAATGAGCAGTTCTTC. Residues: CSAPVYNEQFF.

This chain links TRBV28 with TRBJ1-2; TRBD1 agrees at 9 bases. Trimming took 8 bases from V and 8 from J; bases not matched to a gene: 9. This CDR3 region has 13 residues. In germline, CDR1 is MDHEN, CDR2 SYDVKM. As DNA, the CDR3 is TGTGCCAGCTACATACAGGGGGCGCGGGGCTACACCTTC. Protein product: CASYIQGARGYTF.

The chain joins TRBV5-5 to TRBJ2-5; 13 bases are a match to TRBD2. The CDR3 sequence is 19 residues long. V lost 0 bases and J lost 1; bases outside the gene matches: 9. Germline CDR1 is SGHKS and CDR2 is YYEKEE (reference sequence). For the CDR3, the DNA is TGTGCCAGCAGCTTGGATTCCGGGACTAGCGGGACCCTCCAAGAGACCCAGTACTTC. It specifies CASSLDSGTSGTLQETQYF.

This clone occurred once. Within the sample, other DNA sequences also encode this same CDR3. This chain uses TRBV25-1 with TRBJ1-1, with 9 bases lining up with TRBD1. The germline V gene has CDR1 MGHDK and CDR2 SYGVNS. This CDR3 has 15 amino acids. The J segment lost 1 base and the V segment lost 3 bases, leaving 3 bases of the junction unmatched. The CDR3 loop reads CASSDPGQGNTEAFF. The CDR3 DNA sequence: TGTGCCAGCAGTGATCCGGGACAGGGGAACACTGAAGCTTTCTTT.

This chain connects TRBV21-1 to TRBJ2-2; the table's D call, TRBD1, has no DNA check behind it. TRBV21-1 is a known pseudogene. The CDR3 is made up of 16 amino acids. CDR3 DNA: TGTGCCAGCAGCAAACCCCGGGACAGGGGACGAAGGGAGCTGTTTTTT. Protein sequence: CASSKPRDRGRRELFF.

The chain couples TRBV5-1 to TRBJ2-5; no reliable D call. Per the germline V gene, CDR1 is SGHRS and CDR2 is YFSETQ. The CDR3 consists of 13 residues. The V end was cut by 4 bases, the J end by 4 bases, with 11 bases between. CDR3 sequence reads: CASSAPSRETQYF. CDR3 DNA: TGCGCCAGCAGCGCCCCTTCGCGAGAGACCCAGTACTTC.

The gene calls are TRBV7-2 and TRBJ2-1, with 9 positions matching TRBD2. The CDR3 covers 15 residues. J gave up 5 bases and V 2 bases, and 4 bases lay outside the gene matches. The germline gives CDR1 SGHTA, CDR2 FQGNSA. Here the CDR3 DNA reads TGTGCCAGCAGCTTAAGCGGGGGGCGACACAATGAGCAGTTCTTC. Translation gives CASSLSGGRHNEQFF.

This clone was observed once. The rearrangement links TRBV9 to TRBJ2-1; TRBD2 aligns across 10 bases. The CDR3 runs 17 residues. The ends lost 0 bases at V and 3 bases at J; junction bases unmatched: 6. Germline CDR1 reads SGDLS; CDR2 reads YYNGEE. The CDR3, as DNA: TGTGCCAGCAGCGTAGGTCCAGCGGGAGGGAGCTACAATGAGCAGTTCTTC. Protein: CASSVGPAGGSYNEQFF.

This clone was observed a single time. The chain links TRBV28 to TRBJ2-1, with 8 bases that match TRBD2. CDR1 is MDHEN and CDR2 is SYDVKM in the germline V gene. This CDR3 region has 13 residues. V gave up 8 bases and J gave up 11 bases; unmatched junction bases: 11. The CDR3 DNA is TGTGCCAGCTGCGTGAGTAGCGGGGCCAAGCAGTTCTTC. Its translation is CASCVSSGAKQFF.

This chain connects TRBV19 to TRBJ1-5; 10 positions match TRBD1. V dropped 5 bases and J dropped 2; count of bases not matched to a gene: 3. This CDR3 contains 15 residues. CDR1 LNHDA and CDR2 SQIVND come from the germline V gene (reference sequence). The CDR3 bases are TGTGCCAGTAGTGGGGGGACAGGGGGCAATCAGCCCCAGCATTTT. Protein product: CASSGGTGGNQPQHF.

J is TRBJ1-6 and V is TRBV7-8, with TRBD1 matching over 7 bases. Germline assignment: CDR1 SGHVS and CDR2 FQNEAQ. The CDR3 contains 15 residues. V lost 1 base, J lost 8 bases, and 5 bases stayed unmatched. CDR3 region: CASSLDARGYSPLHF. Here the CDR3 DNA reads TGTGCCAGCAGCTTAGATGCCAGGGGGTATTCACCCCTCCACTTT.

V and J are TRBV30 and TRBJ2-1; 7 positions match TRBD2. CDR3 length equals 14 residues. Germline values: CDR1 GTSNPN, CDR2 SVGIG (reference sequence). J gave up 0 bases and V 7 bases, and 6 bases lay outside the gene matches. For the CDR3, the DNA is TGTGCCTCCTTAGCGGGTAGCTCCTACAATGAGCAGTTCTTC. This encodes CASLAGSSYNEQFF. The full variable domain, completed using reference TRBV30 and TRBJ2-1, is SQTIHQWPATLVQPVGSPLSLECTVEGTSNPNLYWYRQAAGRGLQLLFYSVGIGQISSEVPQNLSASRPQDRQFILSSKKLLLSDSGFYLCASLAGSSYNEQFFGPGTRLTVL.

The chain joins TRBV3-1 (or the pseudogene TRBV3-2) to TRBJ2-3; D may be TRBD2 (7 bases). V lost 2 bases to trimming and J lost 3 bases, with 15 bases between them. Germline CDR1 and CDR2: LGHDT and YNNKEL (reference sequence). The CDR3 is 16 residues long. This chain's CDR3 is CASSQWGGRVTDTQYF. DNA for the CDR3: TGTGCCAGCAGCCAATGGGGGGGGCGGGTAACAGATACGCAGTATTTT.

As to this clone: The same CDR3 is also encoded by other DNA sequences in this sample. This chain connects TRBV18 to TRBJ2-7; 7 bases map to TRBD2. The V segment lost 3 bases and the J segment 3 bases; nucleotides outside the gene matches: 2. Germline-derived CDR1 and CDR2 are KGHSH and LQKENI. This CDR3 is built from 13 residues. The CDR3 nucleotides are TGTGCCAGCTCACCGTCGGGAGGCTACGAGCAGTACTTC. Translation gives CASSPSGGYEQYF.

The V and J genes are TRBV10-3 and TRBJ1-6, with D possibly matching TRBD1 (6 bases). The CDR3 sequence is 16 residues long. V was clipped by 4 bases and J by 9 bases, with 19 bases between them. Looked up from germline, CDR1 is ENHRY and CDR2 is SYGVKD. The CDR3 is CAISGTGGEGSSPLHF. The CDR3 bases are TGTGCCATCAGTGGTACCGGGGGCGAGGGTAGTTCACCCCTCCACTTT.

The J gene is TRBJ1-5, the V gene TRBV6-5; maybe TRBD1 (5 bases). Germline assignment: CDR1 MNHEY and CDR2 SVGAGI. There are 15 residues in the CDR3. V lost 5 bases, J lost 2 bases, and 13 bases lay in between. CDR3 nucleotide sequence: TGTGCCAGCAGTCATGGGGGGTCGGGCAATCAGCCCCAGCATTTT. This translates into CASSHGGSGNQPQHF.

The V and J genes are TRBV25-1 and TRBJ1-2; D is uncertain. V gave up 3 bases and J gave up 3 bases, with 8 bases separating them. This CDR3 is 13 amino acids long. The germline V gene has CDR1 MGHDK and CDR2 SYGVNS. CDR3 coding DNA: TGTGCCAGCAGTGAGGCAGAACACTATGGCTACACCTTC. The encoded protein is CASSEAEHYGYTF.